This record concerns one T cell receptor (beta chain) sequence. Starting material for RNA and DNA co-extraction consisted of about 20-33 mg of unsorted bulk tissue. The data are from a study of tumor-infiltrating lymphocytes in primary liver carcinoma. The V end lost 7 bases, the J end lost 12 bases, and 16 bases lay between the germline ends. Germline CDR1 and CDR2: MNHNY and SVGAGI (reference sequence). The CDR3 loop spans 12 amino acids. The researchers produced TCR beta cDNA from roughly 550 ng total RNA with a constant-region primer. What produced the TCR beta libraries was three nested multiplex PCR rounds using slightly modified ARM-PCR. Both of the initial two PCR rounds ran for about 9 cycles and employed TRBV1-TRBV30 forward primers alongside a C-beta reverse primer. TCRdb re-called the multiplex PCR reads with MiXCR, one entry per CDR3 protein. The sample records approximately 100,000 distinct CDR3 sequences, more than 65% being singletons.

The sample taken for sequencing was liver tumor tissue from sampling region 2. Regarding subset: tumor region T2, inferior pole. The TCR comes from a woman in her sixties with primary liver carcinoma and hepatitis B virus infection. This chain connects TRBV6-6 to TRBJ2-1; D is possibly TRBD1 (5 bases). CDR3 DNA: TGTGCCAGCAACCACACAGGTCTCGGGCAGTTCTTC. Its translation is CASNHTGLGQFF.